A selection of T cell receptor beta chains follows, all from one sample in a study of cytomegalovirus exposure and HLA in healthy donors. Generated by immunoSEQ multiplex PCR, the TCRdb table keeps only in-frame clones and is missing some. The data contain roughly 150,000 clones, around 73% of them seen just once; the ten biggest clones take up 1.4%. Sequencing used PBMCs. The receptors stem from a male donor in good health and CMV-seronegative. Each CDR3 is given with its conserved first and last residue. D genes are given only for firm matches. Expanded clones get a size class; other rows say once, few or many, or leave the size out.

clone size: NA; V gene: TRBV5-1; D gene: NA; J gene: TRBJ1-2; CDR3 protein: CASSTGGGDYVYTF; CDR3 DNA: TGCGCCAGCAGTACCGGAGGGGGGGACTATGTCTACACCTTC
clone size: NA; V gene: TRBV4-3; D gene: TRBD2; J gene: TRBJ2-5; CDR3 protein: CASSQGREISPTLYF; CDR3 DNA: TGCGCCAGCAGCCAAGGGCGGGAGATTTCTCCCACCCTGTACTTC
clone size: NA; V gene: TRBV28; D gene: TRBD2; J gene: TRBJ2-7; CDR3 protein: CASSPSGSGWEQYF; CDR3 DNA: TGTGCCAGCTCCCCGAGCGGGAGTGGTTGGGAGCAGTACTTC
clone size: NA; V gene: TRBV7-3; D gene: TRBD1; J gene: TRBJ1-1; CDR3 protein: CASSLTGQENTEAFF; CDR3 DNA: TGTGCCAGCAGCTTAACCGGACAGGAGAACACTGAAGCTTTCTTT
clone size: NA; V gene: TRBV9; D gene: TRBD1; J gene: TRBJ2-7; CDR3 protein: CASNPTGTGGMQQYF; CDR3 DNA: TGTGCCAGCAATCCTACCGGGACAGGGGGGATGCAGCAGTACTTC
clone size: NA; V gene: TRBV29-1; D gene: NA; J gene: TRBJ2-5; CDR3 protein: CSVVLIRRVGETQYF; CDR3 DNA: TGCAGCGTTGTACTCATCCGCAGGGTCGGGGAGACCCAGTACTTC
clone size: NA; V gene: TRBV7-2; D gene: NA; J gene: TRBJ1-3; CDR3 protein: CASSIQQGAGNTIYF; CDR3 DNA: TGTGCCAGCAGCATTCAACAGGGAGCTGGAAACACCATATATTTT
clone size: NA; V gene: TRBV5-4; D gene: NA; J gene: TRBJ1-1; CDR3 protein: CASSLKGGGLMNTEAFF; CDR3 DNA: TGTGCCAGCAGCTTGAAGGGGGGGGGCCTAATGAACACTGAAGCTTTCTTT
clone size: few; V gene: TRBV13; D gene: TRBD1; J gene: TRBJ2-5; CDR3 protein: CASSGQGPETQYF; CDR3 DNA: TGTGCCAGCAGTGGACAGGGTCCAGAGACCCAGTACTTC
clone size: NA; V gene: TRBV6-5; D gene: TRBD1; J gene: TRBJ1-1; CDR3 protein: CASSYGGQGRTEAFF; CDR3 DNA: TGTGCCAGCAGTTACGGGGGACAGGGTCGGACTGAAGCTTTCTTT
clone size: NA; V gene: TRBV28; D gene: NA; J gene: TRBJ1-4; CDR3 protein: CASSSPRVATNEKLFF; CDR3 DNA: TGTGCCAGCAGTTCCCCCCGGGTTGCAACTAATGAAAAACTGTTTTTT
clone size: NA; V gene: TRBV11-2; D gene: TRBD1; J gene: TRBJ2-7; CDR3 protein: CASSPTGTGPGEQYF; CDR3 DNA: TGTGCCAGCAGCCCGACAGGGACAGGCCCAGGGGAGCAGTACTTC
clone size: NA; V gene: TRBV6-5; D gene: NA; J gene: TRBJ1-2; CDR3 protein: CASSGSNYGYTF; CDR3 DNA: TGTGCCAGCAGCGGGTCTAACTATGGCTACACCTTC
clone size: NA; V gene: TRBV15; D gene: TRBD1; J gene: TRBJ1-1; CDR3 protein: CATSRGQGLNTEAFF; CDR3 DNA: TGTGCCACCAGCAGAGGACAGGGTTTGAACACTGAAGCTTTCTTT
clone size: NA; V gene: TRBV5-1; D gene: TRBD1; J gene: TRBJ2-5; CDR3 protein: CASSSTGGTPPGETQYF; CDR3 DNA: TGCGCCAGCAGCAGCACAGGGGGCACCCCACCAGGGGAGACCCAGTACTTC
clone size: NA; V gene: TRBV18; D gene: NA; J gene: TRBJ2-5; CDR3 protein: CASSPSGETQYF; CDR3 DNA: TGTGCCAGCTCACCCAGCGGGGAGACCCAGTACTTC
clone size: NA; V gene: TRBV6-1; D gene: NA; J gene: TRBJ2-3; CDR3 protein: CASSVKHLSSTDTQYF; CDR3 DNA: TGTGCCAGCAGTGTAAAGCATTTATCTAGCACAGATACGCAGTATTTT
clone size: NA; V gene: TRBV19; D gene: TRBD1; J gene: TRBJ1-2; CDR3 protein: CASSFSDRANYGYTF; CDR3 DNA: TGTGCCAGTAGTTTCTCGGACAGGGCCAACTATGGCTACACCTTC
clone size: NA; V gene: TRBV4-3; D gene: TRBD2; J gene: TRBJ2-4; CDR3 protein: CASSQDIGAPGLAYF; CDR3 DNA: TGCGCCAGCAGCCAAGATATAGGGGCACCGGGACTAGCGTACTTC
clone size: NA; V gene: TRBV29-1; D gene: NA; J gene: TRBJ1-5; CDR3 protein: CSVCNQGTGQPQHF; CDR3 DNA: TGCAGCGTGTGTAATCAGGGGACGGGGCAGCCCCAGCATTTT
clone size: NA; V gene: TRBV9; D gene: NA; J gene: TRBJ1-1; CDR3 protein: CASGQGTTEAFF; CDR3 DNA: TGTGCCAGCGGTCAGGGAACCACTGAAGCTTTCTTT
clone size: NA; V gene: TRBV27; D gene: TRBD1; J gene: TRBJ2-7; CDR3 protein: CATRSGGNLYEQYF; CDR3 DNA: TGTGCCACCCGCTCAGGGGGAAACCTCTACGAGCAGTACTTC